The T cell receptor beta chain described here comes from a study of T-cell memory formation after mild COVID-19 (dated by TCRdb to 2020 to 2022). About the study as a whole: Most TCR sequence clusters were specific to one of the two donors. T-cell clones expanding and contracting after mild COVID-19 in a couple of donors were tracked by longitudinal TCRalpha and TCRbeta repertoire sequencing. Two young, previously healthy adult volunteers, one female and one male, were included in the cohort. General conclusions and limits of the study: SARS-CoV-2 specificity was not confirmed for the second-wave clones peaking on day 37. Contracting CD4+ clones were found mainly in CM and EM memory subsets, while CD8+ clones were enriched in EMRA. Only a couple of mild cases were covered in the study, and larger cohorts including severe cases with pre-infection samples were considered necessary. Balanced CD4/CD8 phenotypes were observed for clones contracting from day 15 to 85, whereas a bias towards CD4+ was observed for a second wave of clones expanding from day 15 to 37. The detection of some responding clones in pre-infection memory suggests that pre-existing cross-reactive memory T cells joined the SARS-CoV-2 response.

Ficoll-Paque density gradient centrifugation was used to isolate PBMCs. Concerning this clonotype itself: The antigen this receptor binds is unknown. No base qualities exist here, and no much larger clone lies one base off it.

Sequencing took place on an Illumina NovaSeq 6000. TCRalpha and TCRbeta cDNA libraries were built by 5'RACE with constant-segment primers, adding sample barcodes and unique molecular identifiers. RNA was extracted from every sample with Trizol reagent. Amplification of the libraries took two PCR steps, and the second step added a second sample barcode plus Illumina TruSeq adapters. The libraries were sequenced on an Illumina NovaSeq using 2 x 150 bp paired-end reads. The authors' analysis ran thus. Reads were demultiplexed and collapsed into UMI-guided consensus sequences with migec v1.2.7. Using mixcr v2.1.11, the UMI consensuses were aligned to TRA and TRB V and J templates and assembled into clonotypes. A clonotype was counted as expanded or contracted only if both edgeR and NoisET called the change significant, with noise models trained on biological replicates. For edgeR calls, the thresholds were a false discovery rate-adjusted p below 0.01 and a log2 fold-change of 1. As an exploratory analysis of dynamics, PCA with hierarchical clustering was applied to max-normalized trajectories of the 1000 most abundant clonotypes. Each responding clone was given a CD4 or CD8 phenotype based on the CD4+ and CD8+ repertoires, which had been sequenced separately. The raw public reads went through TCRdb reprocessing: fastp at Q25, MiXCR clone calling, in-frame beta chains kept. Each entry is one CDR3 protein sequence, shown with its most common DNA and genes. In this record, the V and J calls reflect TCRdb's handling and not the investigators' own analysis. Here the sample has hundreds of thousands of distinct CDR3 sequences; 20% occur a single time. The top ten clonotypes cover about 12% of the sample.

Including the terminal cysteine and phenylalanine, the CDR3 comprises 14 residues. CDR3 DNA is the only sequence kept; it has 42 bases, read in frame from the first base. Sequences SGHVS (CDR1) and FNYEAQ (CDR2) are obtained from the germline V gene. The germline ends are 13 bases apart after V is trimmed by 5 bases and J by 3 bases. This TCR derives from an adult woman who had mild COVID-19 (a few samples of this study predate the infection). The sample titles of this study are shuffled in the database, so cell type and time point are left out; the donor was told from shared clones. Input material: PBMCs or a T cell subset sorted from them (not recorded which). Recombination linked TRBV7-6 to TRBJ1-1, with the D gene not confidently named. The CDR3 here reads CASSSGSGHTEAFF. The nucleotides read TGTGCCAGCAGCAGTGGAAGTGGCCACACTGAAGCTTTCTTT.